A single sample gave rise to the 22 T cell receptor beta chains below, sequenced in a study of blood T cells in healthy people across ages. A sample-barcoded 5' primer and a J-beta primer mix were used in a second PCR of about 7 to 12 cycles. TCRdb processed the 5' RACE reads anew with MiXCR; each CDR3 protein has one entry. The sample comprises around 940,000 distinct CDR3 sequences, around 54% of which are singletons, and about 21% rests with the top ten. The source material was blood. These receptors were obtained from a woman aged 55-70 years in good health.

The rearrangement links TRBV28 to TRBJ2-1; TRBD2 might be the D (5 bases). V was cut by 4 bases and J by 0 bases, with 16 bases left in between. Germline values: CDR1 MDHEN, CDR2 SYDVKM. The CDR3 is made up of 17 amino acids. Written as DNA, the CDR3 is TGTGCCAGCAGTTCTTTCTGGAAGCGGAGCTCCTACAATGAGCAGTTCTTC. Translating it yields CASSSFWKRSSYNEQFF.

The chain carries TRBV29-1 and TRBJ1-2; D is unclear. The CDR3 totals 13 residues. V lost 2 bases to trimming and J lost 4 bases, with 11 bases between them. Germline CDR1 and CDR2: SQVTM and ANQGSEA. CDR3 sequence (DNA): TGCAGCGTTGAAAGGAGAGGACCCTATGGCTACACCTTC. Translated: CSVERRGPYGYTF.

The chain uses TRBV2 and TRBJ2-1, with TRBD2 matching 7 bases. The length of the CDR3 is 18 residues. In germline, CDR1 is SNHLY, CDR2 FYNNEI. The CDR3 DNA follows: TGTGCGGCGGTTGGCCGGATAGTCGGCGGGAGTTTTCCCAATGAGCAGTTCTTC. Translated, it gives CAAVGRIVGGSFPNEQFF.

This clonotype was seen only once. V and J are TRBV10-3 and TRBJ2-1, with a possible D match to TRBD2 (6 bases). The J call is uncertain, as TRBJ2-7 better fits the DNA end. The germline gives CDR1 ENHRY, CDR2 SYGVKD. The CDR3 spans 13 residues. The CDR3 reads CAIAGSLYNEQYF. The CDR3 DNA reads TGTGCCATCGCGGGGAGTCTATACAATGAGCAGTACTTC.

The CDR3 DNA is TGTGCCAGCAGCCAAGCAGGACTAGCGGGAGTCTCAAATGAGCAGTTCTTC. Residues: CASSQAGLAGVSNEQFF. The V and J genes are TRBV3-1 and TRBJ2-1, with 13 bases matching TRBD2. With 1 base clipped from V and 7 bases from J, the junction kept 7 bases outside the gene matches. Germline V gives CDR1 LGHDT, CDR2 YNNKEL (reference sequence). The CDR3 is 17 residues long.

As regards this clonotype: The junction differs from germline at one of its ends, possibly a read error. V usage is TRBV3-1 and J usage is TRBJ2-7; maybe TRBD1 (5 bases). Germline lookup yields CDR1 LGHDT and CDR2 YNNKEL (reference sequence). CDR3 length: 13 amino acids. CDR3 loop: CVSSLPGTYEQYF. The CDR3 coding sequence is TGTGTCAGCAGCCTTCCAGGGACCTACGAGCAGTACTTC.

The V and J genes are TRBV12-3 or TRBV12-4 and TRBJ2-5; 7 positions match TRBD1. TRBJ2-7 matches the DNA end more closely, so the J call is doubtful. The CDR3 length is 14 residues. The CDR3 DNA reads as TGTGCCAGCAGCCAGTGGCAGGGGGAAGCCGAGCAGTACTTC. This encodes CASSQWQGEAEQYF.

J is TRBJ2-3 and V is TRBV18, with 7 nucleotides matching TRBD1. After removal of 3 bases from V and 2 bases from J, the junction contained 5 bases not matched to a gene. This CDR3 is 15 amino acids long. Per the germline V gene, CDR1 is KGHSH and CDR2 is LQKENI. The CDR3 protein is CASSPGQTDTDTQYF. As DNA, the CDR3 is TGTGCCAGCTCACCGGGACAGACAGACACAGATACGCAGTATTTT.

The chain combines TRBV20-1 with TRBJ2-1; perhaps D is TRBD1 or TRBD2 (6 bases each). CDR1 is DFQATT and CDR2 is SNEGSKA in the germline V gene (reference sequence). This CDR3 comprises 10 residues. The CDR3 DNA reads as TGCGGTCTAGGGGGGCGTCAGCAGTTCTTC. Protein sequence: CGLGGRQQFF.

This clonotype has just a few counts. This chain connects TRBV6-5 to TRBJ2-7; D call uncertain. Germline lookup yields CDR1 MNHEY and CDR2 SVGAGI. CDR3 size: 15 residues. Trimming removed 7 bases from V and 2 bases from J, with 18 bases in between. CDR3 amino acids: CASTKNQDLAYEQYF. CDR3 nucleotides: TGTGCCAGCACCAAAAACCAAGACCTTGCCTACGAGCAGTACTTC.

The rearrangement uses TRBV6-2 or TRBV6-3 and TRBJ1-1; 8 nucleotides match TRBD1. The CDR3 consists of 14 residues. Germline V gene data show CDR1 as MNHEY and CDR2 as SVGEGT. The J segment lost 1 base and the V segment lost 8 bases, leaving 6 bases of the junction unmatched. CDR3 sequence reads: CASRRTGPNTEAFF. As DNA, the CDR3 is TGTGCCAGCCGCCGGACAGGGCCGAACACTGAAGCTTTCTTT.

V usage is TRBV24-1 and J usage is TRBJ2-3; D is unresolved. The CDR3 has 14 residues. Germline-derived CDR1 and CDR2 are KGHDR and SFDVKD. V was trimmed by 5 bases and J by 5 bases, leaving 13 bases between them. The chain's CDR3 is CATSGPRRGDTQYF. CDR3 nucleotides: TGTGCCACCAGTGGGCCCAGGAGAGGAGATACGCAGTATTTT.

This clonotype was picked up a small number of times. The chain recombines TRBV6-1 with TRBJ2-4, with TRBD2 matching 15 bases. The J call may be in error: the DNA end matches TRBJ2-7 better. CDR3 length: 15 residues. In germline, CDR1 is MNHNS, CDR2 SASEGT. CDR3 in DNA: TGTGCCAGCGGGGGACTAGCGGGAGGAGCCTACGAGCAGTACTTC. It translates to CASGGLAGGAYEQYF.

V usage is TRBV20-1 and J usage is TRBJ2-7; D not certain. The V gene's germline CDR1 is DFQATT and CDR2 SNEGSKA (reference sequence). The ends were cut back, 5 bases at V and 6 bases at J, with 11 bases in the middle. The CDR3 loop spans 11 amino acids. CDR3 region: CSADDWGEQYF. In DNA form, the CDR3 reads TGCAGTGCTGATGACTGGGGCGAGCAGTACTTC.

This chain links TRBV20-1 with TRBJ1-4, with D perhaps TRBD1 (6 bases). The CDR3 length is 15 residues. V lost 0 bases to trimming and J lost 7 bases, with 15 bases between them. The germline V gene has CDR1 DFQATT and CDR2 SNEGSKA (reference sequence). CDR3 loop: CSARDQVQGSEKLFF. The CDR3 bases are TGCAGTGCTAGAGATCAGGTCCAGGGGTCTGAAAAACTGTTTTTT.

The chain joins TRBV4-1 to TRBJ2-4, with 8 bases lining up with TRBD2. J gave up 13 bases and V 0 bases, and 14 bases lay outside the gene matches. Germline V CDR1 and CDR2: MGHRA, YSYEKL. The CDR3 has 16 residues. The CDR3: CASSQDFAAGAWEQYF. The CDR3 DNA is TGCGCCAGCAGCCAAGATTTCGCAGCGGGAGCTTGGGAGCAGTACTTC.

As to this clonotype: A read error may be the cause here, since a much bigger clone is one base away. The chain carries TRBV13 and TRBJ2-5, with 8 bases lining up with TRBD1. The V gene's germline CDR1 is PRHDT and CDR2 FYEKMQ (reference sequence). This CDR3 is built from 16 residues. CDR3 in amino acids: CVSSPPGTGFQETQYF. Here the CDR3 DNA reads TGTGTCAGCAGCCCCCCGGGGACAGGATTCCAAGAGACCCAGTACTTC.

J is TRBJ2-1 and V is TRBV5-1; D is undetermined. Trimming stripped 0 bases from V and 7 bases from J, with 17 bases between. Germline-derived CDR1 and CDR2 are SGHRS and YFSETQ. CDR3 length: 16 amino acids. The CDR3 protein is CASSLEYRLLPNEQFF. The CDR3 DNA is TGCGCCAGCAGCTTGGAGTACCGACTTCTTCCGAATGAGCAGTTCTTC.

V usage is TRBV7-9 and J usage is TRBJ2-7; D might be TRBD1 (5 bases). In germline, CDR1 is SEHNR, CDR2 FQNEAQ (reference sequence). This CDR3 is built from 15 residues. The V end was cut by 8 bases, the J end by 2 bases, with 19 bases between. The CDR3 is CASVPGMDMPYEQYF. Here the CDR3 DNA reads TGTGCCAGCGTACCTGGAATGGACATGCCCTACGAGCAGTACTTC.

As regards this clonotype: One end of the junction varies from germline; a read error may be responsible. The chain couples TRBV7-9 to TRBJ2-3; no reliable D call. In germline, CDR1 is SEHNR, CDR2 FQNEAQ (reference sequence). The CDR3 covers 14 residues. DNA of the CDR3: TGTTCCAGCAGCTTAGGCCAGGGCACAGATACGCAGTATTTT. This codes for CSSSLGQGTDTQYF. The complete variable domain, with remaining parts taken from reference TRBV7-9 and TRBJ2-3, reads DTGVSQNPRHKITKRGQNVTFRCDPISEHNRLYWYRQTLGQGPEFLTYFQNEAQLEKSRLLSDRFSAERPKGSFSTLEIQRTEQGDSAMYLCSSSLGQGTDTQYFGPGTRLTVL.

The V gene is TRBV7-2, the J gene TRBJ2-1; TRBD2 might be the D (5 bases). From germline, CDR1 is SGHTA and CDR2 FQGNSA. V was trimmed by 2 bases and J by 7 bases, leaving 15 bases between them. The CDR3 covers 15 residues. This chain's CDR3 is CASSLNHLSGNEQFF. CDR3 nucleotides: TGTGCCAGCAGCTTAAATCACCTCTCGGGGAATGAGCAGTTCTTC.

This sequence joins TRBV14 and TRBJ2-1; tentatively, D is TRBD1 (5 bases). The germline V gene encodes CDR1 SGHDN and CDR2 FVKESK. The CDR3 runs to 20 residues. Trimming stripped 1 base from V and 2 bases from J, with 24 bases between. The CDR3 DNA sequence: TGTGCCAGCAGCCAAGGGTTCGCAGGGTCTCCCCTCGAAGCCTACAATGAGCAGTTCTTC. The encoded protein is CASSQGFAGSPLEAYNEQFF.